This T cell receptor beta chain stems from a study of blood T cell repertoires in COVID-19. Background on the study: The analysed material was cDNA or gDNA that came from T cells, B-cell-depleted T cells, or PBMCs.

Participant reports of clinical history set cohort assignment. For recovered donors of Cohort 3, there were two negative PCRs, clearance, or symptom resolution. Original data processing: Amplification from reference gene primers served as the basis for estimated nucleated cell counts. Libraries were prepared by immunoSEQ multiplex PCR; TCRdb keeps only in-frame clonotypes and omits some of them. V, J and clone size are taken as reported in that table, and D and trimming were inferred from the DNA itself. Here the sample spans about 130,000 clones, around four fifths being singletons. The length of the CDR3 is 14 residues. Between the trimmed V and J ends, which lost 4 bases and 2 bases, there was a span of 12 bases. Germline V gene sequence: CDR1 GTSNPN, CDR2 SVGIG (reference sequence).

The receptor was derived from a man aged 25-45 years who had recovered from COVID-19. The chain recombines TRBV30 with TRBJ2-1, with a possible D match to TRBD1 (6 bases). What was sequenced was PBMCs or T cells enriched from blood (not recorded which). The CDR3 DNA reads as TGTGCCTGGATCAGGGGAACGCCCTACAATGAGCAGTTCTTC. Its protein is CAWIRGTPYNEQFF.